The table lists the clone carrying this T cell receptor beta chain with a count of one. This specimen comes from a study of blood T cell repertoires in COVID-19. Study information: Whether acute or convalescent, the COVID-19 samples came from the United States, Italy and Spain.

The table came from immunoSEQ multiplex PCR; TCRdb's copy has only in-frame clones and leaves some out. The table has 190,000 or so clones, about 89% seen once; the top ten hold about 7%. The junction had 5 bases not matched to a gene; V was cut back by 10 bases and J by 0 bases. This CDR3 has 13 amino acids. The sequence was obtained from a man in his forties or fifties with acute or convalescent COVID-19. This chain connects TRBV12-3 or TRBV12-4 to TRBJ1-1; 7 nucleotides match TRBD1. The sequencing sample was made of peripheral blood. The CDR3 spells CATATGMNTEAFF. CDR3 nucleotides: TGTGCCACGGCGACAGGGATGAACACTGAAGCTTTCTTT.